A single sample gave rise to the 30 T cell receptor beta chains below, sequenced in a study of neurological immune-mediated disorders. TCRdb used MiXCR to reprocess the 5' RACE reads, holding one entry per CDR3 protein. Here the sample spans roughly 30,000 distinct CDR3 sequences, less than 15% being singletons. Regarding time point: technical triplicate 2. The sequenced sample consisted of CD4+ T cells from blood. These receptors came from a female donor with HTLV-1-associated myelopathy (HAM/TSP).

This clonotype has only a few counts. This chain connects TRBV7-2 to TRBJ2-3, with 8 bases that match TRBD1. This CDR3 contains 16 residues. After removal of 1 base from V and 5 bases from J, the junction contained 8 bases not matched to a gene. Germline V gene lookup returns CDR1 SGHTA and CDR2 FQGNSA. DNA for the CDR3: TGTGCCAGCAGCTTAGAGAACAGGGGGTATGGAGATACGCAGTATTTT. This encodes CASSLENRGYGDTQYF.

At least ten counts were recorded for this clonotype. The V gene is TRBV10-3, the J gene TRBJ2-7; TRBD2 matches 8 bases. This CDR3 spans 15 amino acids. V lost 4 bases and J lost 3; bases outside the gene matches: 8. Germline values: CDR1 ENHRY, CDR2 SYGVKD. The CDR3 DNA is TGTGCCATCAGTGGCCCCGGACTAGCAAGCTACGAGCAGTACTTC. Its protein is CAISGPGLASYEQYF.

The chain links TRBV11-2 to TRBJ2-5, with D possibly being TRBD1 or TRBD2 (5 bases each). Trimming took off 8 bases at V and 3 bases at J, with 10 bases between the two ends. This CDR3 is 12 amino acids long. Per germline, CDR1 SGHAT and CDR2 FQNNGV. The CDR3 spells CASGRGEETQYF. The CDR3 DNA reads as TGTGCCAGCGGGAGAGGGGAAGAGACCCAGTACTTC.

This clonotype was detected ten times or more. This chain connects TRBV3-1 to TRBJ2-7; TRBD1 aligns across 8 bases. Germline trimming cut 0 bases from V and 7 bases from J; bases unmatched to any gene: 8. The CDR3 has 15 amino acids. Germline V CDR1 and CDR2: LGHDT, YNNKEL (reference sequence). CDR3 sequence: CASSQDHGTGYEQYF. The CDR3 DNA sequence: TGTGCCAGCAGCCAAGATCACGGGACAGGTTATGAGCAGTACTTC.

This clonotype appeared many times. The chain combines TRBV20-1 with TRBJ1-1, with a tentative D call TRBD1 (5 bases). The germline CDR1 and CDR2 sequences are DFQATT and SNEGSKA (reference sequence). V was cut by 5 bases and J by 1 base, with 11 bases left in between. The CDR3 is 13 residues long. Here the CDR3 DNA reads TGCAGTGCTCGGGGCTCGGGGAACACTGAAGCTTTCTTT. Encoded protein: CSARGSGNTEAFF.

This clonotype was observed at least ten times. CDR3 coding DNA: TGTGCCAGCAGTCCCAGGACTAGCGGGAGCGATACGCAGTATTTT. Amino acids: CASSPRTSGSDTQYF. The chain links TRBV2 to TRBJ2-3; 13 bases agree with TRBD2. The CDR3 has 15 amino acids. Germline V CDR1 and CDR2: SNHLY, FYNNEI. Trimming removed 5 bases from V and 6 bases from J; junction bases left unmatched: 5.

This clonotype is termed medium-sized. V gene TRBV20-1 combines with J gene TRBJ2-2, with 11 positions matching TRBD1. The V segment lost 6 bases and the J segment 4 bases; nucleotides outside the gene matches: 7. The CDR3 covers 15 residues. The germline V gene encodes CDR1 DFQATT and CDR2 SNEGSKA (reference sequence). The CDR3 loop is CSAEDRGRSTGELFF. The CDR3 coding sequence is TGCAGTGCCGAGGACAGGGGGCGAAGCACCGGGGAGCTGTTTTTT.

V usage is TRBV19 and J usage is TRBJ2-3; D is undetermined. The germline V and J ends were trimmed by 5 bases and 4 bases, with 4 bases remaining between them. Germline lookup yields CDR1 LNHDA and CDR2 SQIVND (reference sequence). This CDR3 region has 11 residues. As DNA, the CDR3 is TGTGCCAGTAGTTCCGCAGATACGCAGTATTTT. Amino acids: CASSSADTQYF.

The J gene is TRBJ1-1, the V gene TRBV29-1; 8 positions match TRBD1. V trimming: 7 bases; J trimming: 4 bases; junction bases outside the gene matches: 2. Germline V gives CDR1 SQVTM, CDR2 ANQGSEA. The CDR3 length is 11 residues. CDR3 amino acids: CSATGGTEAFF. The CDR3 DNA sequence: TGCAGCGCCACAGGGGGCACTGAAGCTTTCTTT.

This clonotype was counted ten times or more. The chain combines TRBV5-1 with TRBJ2-3; 10 nucleotides match TRBD2. This CDR3 contains 14 residues. The J segment lost 0 bases and the V segment lost 6 bases, leaving 1 base of the junction unmatched. Germline V gene data show CDR1 as SGHRS and CDR2 as YFSETQ. The CDR3, as DNA: TGCGCCAGCAAGACTAGCGGGAGCACAGATACGCAGTATTTT. Protein product: CASKTSGSTDTQYF.

This clonotype has ten or more counts. V and J are TRBV20-1 and TRBJ2-1, with 7 bases aligning to TRBD2. The germline V gene encodes CDR1 DFQATT and CDR2 SNEGSKA (reference sequence). This CDR3 region has 12 residues. The trim removed 5 bases at V and 8 bases at J, leaving 6 bases unmatched. The CDR3 DNA follows: TGCAGTGCTCGCCGAGCGGGATATGAGCAGTTCTTC. As protein: CSARRAGYEQFF.

This clonotype was observed at least ten times. The gene calls are TRBV12-3 or TRBV12-4 and TRBJ1-2; tentatively, D is TRBD1 (6 bases). Trimming removed 3 bases from V and 2 bases from J, with 13 bases in between. The CDR3 contains 15 residues. DNA of the CDR3: TGTGCCAGCAGTTTGGGGGCGGGGGGCAACTATGGCTACACCTTC. Translating gives CASSLGAGGNYGYTF.

There are many counts of this clonotype. The chain is built from TRBV3-1 and TRBJ2-5; 10 bases map to TRBD2. The V and J ends lost 9 bases and 2 bases, in that order; junction bases with no gene match: 3. The CDR3 covers 13 residues. Germline lookup yields CDR1 LGHDT and CDR2 YNNKEL (reference sequence). The CDR3 spells CASELAGQETQYF. DNA for the CDR3: TGTGCCAGTGAACTAGCGGGGCAAGAGACCCAGTACTTC.

This clonotype was observed many times. The chain recombines TRBV28 with TRBJ1-3; D possibly corresponds to TRBD1 (5 bases). The CDR3 covers 17 residues. V was pared by 7 bases and J by 0 bases, with 19 bases between. The germline V gene has CDR1 MDHEN and CDR2 SYDVKM. The chain's CDR3 is CASISTGTASSGNTIYF. In DNA form, the CDR3 reads TGTGCCAGCATCTCCACCGGGACCGCGAGCTCTGGAAACACCATATATTTT.

This clonotype was observed at least ten times. The CDR3 DNA reads as TGTGCCAGCAGCTTAGATGGTCTAGCGGGGGCATCTACGGACACAGATACGCAGTATTTT. This sequence encodes CASSLDGLAGASTDTDTQYF. The V gene is TRBV7-8, the J gene TRBJ2-3; 10 bases line up with TRBD2. The CDR3 loop spans 20 amino acids. CDR1 SGHVS and CDR2 FQNEAQ come from the germline V gene. V shed 1 base and J 2 bases; nucleotides not matched to a gene: 15.

The CDR3 nucleotides are TGCGCCAGCAGCGGCCTCGTAGTTTACCGGACAGGGGGCGCCGGCTACACCTTC. This encodes CASSGLVVYRTGGAGYTF. The chain combines TRBV4-1 with TRBJ1-2, with 11 positions matching TRBD1. J lost 8 bases, V lost 5 bases, and 19 bases had no gene match. The CDR3 totals 18 residues. Germline values: CDR1 MGHRA, CDR2 YSYEKL.

This chain links TRBV4-1 with TRBJ2-3, with D possibly matching TRBD2 (6 bases). Germline V lookup: CDR1 MGHRA, CDR2 YSYEKL. The V and J ends lost 5 bases and 3 bases respectively, with 18 bases between them. The CDR3 has 16 residues. The CDR3 DNA follows: TGCGCCAGCAGCAGGGTGGACTCAGGGAGGACAGATACGCAGTATTTT. Encoded protein: CASSRVDSGRTDTQYF.

The sample holds many counts of this clonotype. This sequence joins TRBV7-2 and TRBJ2-2; tentatively, D is TRBD1 or TRBD2 (5 bases each). V was cut by 3 bases and J by 4 bases, with 18 bases left in between. Germline V gene lookup returns CDR1 SGHTA and CDR2 FQGNSA. CDR3 length equals 17 residues. CDR3 coding DNA: TGTGCCAGCAGCTTCACTTCCCTGGGACGGGGCACCGGGGAGCTGTTTTTT. Its protein product is CASSFTSLGRGTGELFF.

The J gene is TRBJ1-4, the V gene TRBV12-3 or TRBV12-4; D remains unclear. The CDR3 extends over 13 amino acids. Trimming removed 1 base at V and 2 bases at J, with 2 bases between. The chain's CDR3 is CASSLVTNEKLFF. The CDR3, as DNA: TGTGCCAGCAGTTTAGTGACTAATGAAAAACTGTTTTTT.

This clonotype occurred many times. This chain links TRBV29-1 with TRBJ2-3, with TRBD1 as a possible D gene (7 bases). V lost 4 bases, J lost 1 base, and 15 bases lay in between. In germline, CDR1 is SQVTM, CDR2 ANQGSEA. The CDR3 sequence is 15 residues long. CDR3 DNA sequence: TGCAGCGTTGGAGGGGGGCAGGGGGGCACAGATACGCAGTATTTT. Translation: CSVGGGQGGTDTQYF.

This clonotype was detected ten times or more. The V call is TRBV5-1, the J call TRBJ1-1; TRBD1 is a possible D gene (5 bases). V was clipped by 4 bases and J by 0 bases, with 10 bases between them. The germline CDR1 and CDR2 sequences are SGHRS and YFSETQ. The CDR3 sequence is 14 residues long. The CDR3 DNA reads as TGCGCCAGCAGCGTCACGGGGGTGAACACTGAAGCTTTCTTT. Encoded protein: CASSVTGVNTEAFF. Full variable domain (outside the CDR3, taken from reference TRBV5-1 and TRBJ1-1): KAGVTQTPRYLIKTRGQQVTLSCSPISGHRSVSWYQQTPGQGLQFLFEYFSETQRNKGNFPGRFSGRQFSNSRSEMNVSTLELGDSALYLCASSVTGVNTEAFFGQGTRLTVV.

This clonotype was seen repeatedly, ten times or more. In DNA form, the CDR3 reads TGCGCCAGCAGCTTGGCCGCCGGGAGTGGAAACACCATATATTTT. This codes for CASSLAAGSGNTIYF. The rearrangement uses TRBV5-1 and TRBJ1-3; D is unclear. Germline assignment: CDR1 SGHRS and CDR2 YFSETQ. Trimming left V 0 bases short and J 3 bases short, with 10 bases between. This CDR3 is 15 amino acids long.

This clonotype was seen ten or more times. This sequence joins TRBV7-9 and TRBJ1-2; no definite D call. Germline V gives CDR1 SEHNR, CDR2 FQNEAQ (reference sequence). V dropped 7 bases and J dropped 4 bases, with 16 bases sitting between them. The CDR3 contains 14 residues. The CDR3 bases are TGTGCCAGCACCGCCTCAGCGGCCACCTATGGCTACACCTTC. Protein: CASTASAATYGYTF.

This clonotype was found many times. The rearrangement uses TRBV5-1 and TRBJ2-7, with 7 bases matching TRBD1. The V gene end was trimmed by 1 base and the J gene end by 2 bases; junction bases not matched to a gene: 6. The CDR3 covers 15 residues. Germline CDR1 reads SGHRS; CDR2 reads YFSETQ. This CDR3 reads CASSLTGTAAYEQYF. DNA for the CDR3: TGCGCCAGCAGCTTGACCGGGACAGCAGCCTACGAGCAGTACTTC.

The table lists this clonotype with a count of one. The CDR3 is CASSSWSGGAWDEQFF. The CDR3 DNA is TGTGCCAGCAGCTCCTGGAGCGGGGGAGCATGGGATGAGCAGTTCTTC. The chain carries TRBV7-2 and TRBJ2-1; 8 bases agree with TRBD2. The CDR3 runs to 16 residues. J lost 8 bases, V lost 4 bases, and 13 bases had no gene match. The germline V gene has CDR1 SGHTA and CDR2 FQGNSA.

This clonotype was observed many times. The chain links TRBV9 to TRBJ1-2; possibly TRBD1 for D (5 bases). Germline V gene data show CDR1 as SGDLS and CDR2 as YYNGEE. The CDR3 sequence is 15 residues long. Trimming stripped 2 bases from V and 5 bases from J, with 16 bases between. In DNA form, the CDR3 reads TGTGCCAGCAGCGTGGAAGGGCAGGGTGGGTATGGCTACACCTTC. Protein: CASSVEGQGGYGYTF.

There are many counts of this clonotype. V gene TRBV13 combines with J gene TRBJ2-3; a possible D gene is TRBD2 (6 bases). CDR3 size: 13 residues. Trimming shortened V by 6 bases and J by 4 bases, and 11 bases separated the two germline ends. In germline, CDR1 is PRHDT, CDR2 FYEKMQ (reference sequence). CDR3 sequence: CASSSSGPDTQYF. CDR3 nucleotide sequence: TGTGCCAGCAGTTCCAGCGGGCCAGATACGCAGTATTTT.

This clonotype counts as medium-sized. The chain carries TRBV28 and TRBJ2-7, with a weak D call TRBD1 (6 bases). The V end lost 6 bases, the J end lost 3 bases, and 15 bases lay between the germline ends. Germline CDR1 MDHEN, CDR2 SYDVKM. This CDR3 has 14 amino acids. The CDR3 coding sequence is TGTGCCAGCAGGGCCTCAGGGGCCCTCTACGAGCAGTACTTC. Translation gives CASRASGALYEQYF. The complete variable domain, with remaining parts taken from reference TRBV28 and TRBJ2-7, reads DVKVTQSSRYLVKRTGEKVFLECVQDMDHENMFWYRQDPGLGLRLIYFSYDVKMKEKGDIPEGYSVSREKKERFSLILESASTNQTSMYLCASRASGALYEQYFGPGTRLTVT.

This clonotype was counted many times. The rearrangement links TRBV15 to TRBJ2-3; D remains unclear. The CDR3 spans 15 residues. V gave up 0 bases and J gave up 5 bases, with 12 bases separating them. CDR1 and CDR2 (germline): LNHNV, YYDKDF (reference sequence). The CDR3 region is CATSRDPHSGDTQYF. The CDR3 DNA sequence: TGTGCCACCAGCAGAGATCCCCATTCGGGAGATACGCAGTATTTT.

This clonotype came up a few times. The chain couples TRBV20-1 to TRBJ2-4; 10 bases map to TRBD2. The junction had 7 bases not matched to a gene; V was cut back by 1 base and J by 1 base. The V gene's germline CDR1 is DFQATT and CDR2 SNEGSKA (reference sequence). The CDR3 consists of 17 residues. CDR3 nucleotides: TGCAGTGCTAGAGTAACTAGCGGGGAGGGGGCCAAAAACATTCAGTACTTC. This codes for CSARVTSGEGAKNIQYF.